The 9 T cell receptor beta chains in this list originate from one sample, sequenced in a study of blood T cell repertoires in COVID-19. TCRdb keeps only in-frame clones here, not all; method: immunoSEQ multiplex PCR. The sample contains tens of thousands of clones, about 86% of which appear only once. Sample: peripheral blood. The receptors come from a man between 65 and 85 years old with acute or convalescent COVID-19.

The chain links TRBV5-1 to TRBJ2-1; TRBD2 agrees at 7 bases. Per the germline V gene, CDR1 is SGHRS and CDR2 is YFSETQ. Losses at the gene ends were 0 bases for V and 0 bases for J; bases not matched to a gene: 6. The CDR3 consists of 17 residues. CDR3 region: CASSLVGGSYSYNEQFF. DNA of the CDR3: TGCGCCAGCAGCTTGGTTGGCGGGAGTTACTCCTACAATGAGCAGTTCTTC.

CDR3 residues: CASQRLGGNTEAFF. DNA for the CDR3: TGTGCCTCGCAGCGCCTCGGTGGGAACACTGAAGCTTTCTTT. J is TRBJ1-1 and V is TRBV6-5, with D uncertain. Germline-derived CDR1 and CDR2 are MNHEY and SVGAGI. The CDR3 has 14 amino acids. Trimming took 11 bases from V and 1 from J, leaving 17 bases between them.

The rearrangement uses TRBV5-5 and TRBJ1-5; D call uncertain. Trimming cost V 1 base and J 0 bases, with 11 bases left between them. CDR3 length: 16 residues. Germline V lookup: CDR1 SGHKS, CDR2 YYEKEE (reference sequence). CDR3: CASSLSVRYSNQPQHF. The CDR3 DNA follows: TGTGCCAGCAGCTTGAGCGTACGCTATAGCAATCAGCCCCAGCATTTT.

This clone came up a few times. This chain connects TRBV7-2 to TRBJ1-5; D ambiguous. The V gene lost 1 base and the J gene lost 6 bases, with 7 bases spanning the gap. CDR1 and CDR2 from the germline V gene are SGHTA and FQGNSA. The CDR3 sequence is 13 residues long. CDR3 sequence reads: CASSLVFGQPQHF. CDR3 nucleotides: TGTGCCAGCAGCTTAGTTTTCGGTCAGCCCCAGCATTTT.

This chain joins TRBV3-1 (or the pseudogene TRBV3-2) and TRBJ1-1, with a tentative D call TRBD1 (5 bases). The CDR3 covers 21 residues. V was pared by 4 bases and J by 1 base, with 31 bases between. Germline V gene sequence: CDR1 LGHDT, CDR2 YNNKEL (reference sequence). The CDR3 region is CASSPQGGGFGRLLSNTEAFF. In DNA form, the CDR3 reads TGTGCCAGCAGCCCTCAGGGAGGCGGGTTCGGACGACTTTTATCGAACACTGAAGCTTTCTTT.

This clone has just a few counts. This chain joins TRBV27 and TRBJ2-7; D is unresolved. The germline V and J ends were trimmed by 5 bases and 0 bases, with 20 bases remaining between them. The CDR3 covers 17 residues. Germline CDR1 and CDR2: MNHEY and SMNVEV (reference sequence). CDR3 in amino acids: CASSPPPSPTSSYEQYF. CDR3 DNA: TGTGCCAGCAGTCCCCCGCCTAGTCCTACAAGCTCCTACGAGCAGTACTTC.

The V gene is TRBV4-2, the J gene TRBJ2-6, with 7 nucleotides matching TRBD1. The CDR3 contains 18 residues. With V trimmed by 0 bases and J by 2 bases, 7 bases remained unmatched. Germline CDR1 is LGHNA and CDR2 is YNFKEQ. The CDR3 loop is CASSQEGKGGAGANVLTF. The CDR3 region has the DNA TGTGCCAGCAGCCAAGAAGGCAAAGGGGGCGCTGGGGCCAACGTCCTGACTTTC.

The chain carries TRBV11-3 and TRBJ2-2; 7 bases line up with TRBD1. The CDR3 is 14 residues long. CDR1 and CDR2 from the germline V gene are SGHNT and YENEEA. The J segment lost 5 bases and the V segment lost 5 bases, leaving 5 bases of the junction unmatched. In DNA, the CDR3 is TGTGCCAGCAGCATGCAACAGGGGACCGGGGAGCTGTTTTTT. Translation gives CASSMQQGTGELFF.

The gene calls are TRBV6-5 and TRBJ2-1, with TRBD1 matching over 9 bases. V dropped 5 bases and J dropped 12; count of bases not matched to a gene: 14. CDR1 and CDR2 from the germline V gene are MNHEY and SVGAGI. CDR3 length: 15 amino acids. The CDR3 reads CASSTRLGQGRVQFF. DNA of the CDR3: TGTGCCAGCAGTACGCGCCTCGGACAGGGGAGAGTGCAGTTCTTC.